One and the same sample provided the 25 T cell receptor beta chains below, sequenced in a study of regulatory T cells in long-lasting Graves disease. Arm-PCR with iRepertoire HTBI primers amplified the CDR3 regions for these TCR beta libraries. TCRdb processed the multiplex PCR reads anew with MiXCR; each CDR3 protein has one entry. The profile shows about 470,000 distinct CDR3 sequences, roughly 20% of them singletons. The time point was: persistent/refractory GD, antithyroid drugs over 5 years with positive TRAb. The TCR library was made from RNA extracted from PBMCs. This sample comprised peripheral blood mononuclear cells (PBMCs), obtained when the disease was refractory, from a patient treated with antithyroid drugs. The receptors were sampled from a female donor with Graves disease.

This clonotype was picked up many times. The chain recombines TRBV28 with TRBJ1-1, with a tentative D call TRBD1 (6 bases). The V gene lost 7 bases and the J gene lost 4 bases, with 16 bases spanning the gap. CDR1 MDHEN and CDR2 SYDVKM come from the germline V gene. The CDR3 loop spans 14 amino acids. The CDR3 is CASIKTGSGTEAFF. The CDR3, as DNA: TGTGCCAGCATTAAAACAGGGAGCGGCACTGAAGCTTTCTTT.

This chain uses TRBV9 with TRBJ2-2; perhaps TRBD2 as D (5 bases). Trimming left V 1 base short and J 8 bases short, with 12 bases between. Germline loops: CDR1 SGDLS, CDR2 YYNGEE. The CDR3 is made up of 14 amino acids. DNA for the CDR3: TGTGCCAGCAGCGTATCCGGGATACAAGGGGAGCTGTTTTTT. The encoded protein is CASSVSGIQGELFF.

This chain joins TRBV5-5 and TRBJ1-5; D not resolved. V lost 0 bases and J lost 5, with 9 bases in between. In germline, CDR1 is SGHKS, CDR2 YYEKEE (reference sequence). The CDR3 totals 14 residues. CDR3 protein: CASSLAGRYQPQHF. Written as DNA, the CDR3 is TGTGCCAGCAGCTTGGCTGGCAGGTATCAGCCCCAGCATTTT. The entire variable domain, with the rest obtained from reference TRBV5-5 and TRBJ1-5, is as follows: DAGVTQSPTHLIKTRGQQVTLRCSPISGHKSVSWYQQVLGQGPQFIFQYYEKEERGRGNFPDRFSARQFPNYSSELNVNALLLGDSALYLCASSLAGRYQPQHFGDGTRLSIL.

The V and J genes are TRBV9 and TRBJ2-7, with D uncertain. CDR1 is SGDLS, CDR2 YYNGEE, per germline. V gave up 3 bases and J gave up 7 bases, with 8 bases separating them. The CDR3 consists of 11 residues. The chain's CDR3 is CASSAPQEQYF. The CDR3 DNA is TGTGCCAGCAGCGCCCCTCAGGAGCAGTACTTC.

The J gene is TRBJ2-7, the V gene TRBV7-6; no firm D call. The CDR3 contains 14 residues. Germline lookup yields CDR1 SGHVS and CDR2 FNYEAQ. Trimming shortened V by 5 bases and J by 2 bases, and 13 bases separated the two germline ends. The CDR3 bases are TGTGCCAGCAGCCCATATACGCTTGCCTACGAGCAGTACTTC. It is translated as CASSPYTLAYEQYF.

This clonotype was observed a few times. V is TRBV9 and J is TRBJ2-7, with D possibly being TRBD2 (6 bases). V lost 0 bases, J lost 3 bases, and 13 bases lay in between. This CDR3 region has 15 residues. The germline V gene encodes CDR1 SGDLS and CDR2 YYNGEE. In DNA form, the CDR3 reads TGTGCCAGCAGCGTAGGGGCAGGGACTGTCTACGAGCAGTACTTC. This translates into CASSVGAGTVYEQYF.

This sequence joins TRBV2 and TRBJ1-3; D is uncertain. CDR3 length equals 15 residues. Germline CDR1 and CDR2: SNHLY and FYNNEI. V was cut by 4 bases and J by 0 bases, with 10 bases left in between. This chain's CDR3 is CASSGRRGSGNTIYF. CDR3 in DNA: TGTGCCAGCAGTGGTCGGCGGGGCTCTGGAAACACCATATATTTT.

This clonotype was counted ten times or more. The genes are TRBV30 and TRBJ1-5; 8 bases are shared with TRBD1. V lost 1 base and J lost 6; bases outside the gene matches: 5. The CDR3 extends over 14 amino acids. Germline V gene sequence: CDR1 GTSNPN, CDR2 SVGIG (reference sequence). DNA of the CDR3: TGTGCCTGGAGTGCGCAGGGGGCGAGTCAGCCCCAGCATTTT. It codes for CAWSAQGASQPQHF. The whole variable domain, filled in from reference TRBV30 and TRBJ1-5, reads SQTIHQWPATLVQPVGSPLSLECTVEGTSNPNLYWYRQAAGRGLQLLFYSVGIGQISSEVPQNLSASRPQDRQFILSSKKLLLSDSGFYLCAWSAQGASQPQHFGDGTRLSIL.

This clonotype was seen ten or more times. This chain joins TRBV5-1 and TRBJ1-6; D remains ambiguous. The V and J ends lost 2 bases and 7 bases respectively, with 13 bases between them. This CDR3 has 15 residues. The germline CDR1 and CDR2 sequences are SGHRS and YFSETQ. The CDR3 reads CASSFRPDGNSPLHF. CDR3 sequence (DNA): TGCGCCAGCAGCTTCCGGCCTGACGGAAATTCACCCCTCCACTTT.

The chain joins TRBV30 to TRBJ1-1; D might be TRBD1 (6 bases). The CDR3 totals 15 residues. Per the germline V gene, CDR1 is GTSNPN and CDR2 is SVGIG (reference sequence). Trimming took 0 bases from V and 6 from J, leaving 17 bases between them. This chain's CDR3 is CAWSVLGVRGAEAFF. The CDR3 nucleotides are TGTGCCTGGAGTGTACTGGGCGTCAGGGGTGCTGAAGCTTTCTTT. The complete variable domain, with remaining parts taken from reference TRBV30 and TRBJ1-1, reads SQTIHQWPATLVQPVGSPLSLECTVEGTSNPNLYWYRQAAGRGLQLLFYSVGIGQISSEVPQNLSASRPQDRQFILSSKKLLLSDSGFYLCAWSVLGVRGAEAFFGQGTRLTVV.

The chain uses TRBV5-5 and TRBJ2-3; D might be TRBD1 (5 bases). The CDR3 sequence is 13 residues long. V was trimmed by 4 bases and J by 4 bases, leaving 10 bases between them. CDR1 is SGHKS and CDR2 is YYEKEE in the germline V gene (reference sequence). In nucleotides, the CDR3 is TGTGCCAGCAGCCCAGGGTACGCAGATACGCAGTATTTT. It is translated as CASSPGYADTQYF.

The table lists this clonotype with a few counts. The CDR3 loop reads CASSYGGLAGSTDTQYF. CDR3 in DNA: TGTGCCAGCAGTTACGGGGGACTAGCGGGTTCCACAGATACGCAGTATTTT. The rearrangement uses TRBV6-5 and TRBJ2-3; 12 bases line up with TRBD2. The ends lost 2 bases at V and 2 bases at J; junction bases unmatched: 5. Germline-derived CDR1 and CDR2 are MNHEY and SVGAGI. The CDR3 has 17 residues.

In its sample, this clonotype was seen once. The chain couples TRBV4-2 to TRBJ2-7; 7 nucleotides align to TRBD1. V shed 0 bases, J shed 2 bases, and the junction held 4 bases outside the gene matches. Germline CDR1 is LGHNA and CDR2 is YNFKEQ. This CDR3 is 15 amino acids long. This CDR3 reads CASSQDQTGPYEQYF. CDR3 in DNA: TGTGCCAGCAGCCAAGACCAGACAGGGCCCTACGAGCAGTACTTC.

Points on this clonotype: Just one base apart from a much larger clone, this may be a read error. The chain joins TRBV5-1 to TRBJ1-1, with D possibly TRBD1 on 5 matching bases. This CDR3 contains 14 residues. The germline V gene has CDR1 SGHRS and CDR2 YFSETQ. The DNA for the CDR3 is TGCGCCAGCAGCTTGTATCCTAAGGACACTGAAACTTTCTTT. Its protein is CASSLYPKDTETFF. Filled out from reference TRBV5-1 and TRBJ1-1, the complete variable domain reads KAGVTQTPRYLIKTRGQQVTLSCSPISGHRSVSWYQQTPGQGLQFLFEYFSETQRNKGNFPGRFSGRQFSNSRSEMNVSTLELGDSALYLCASSLYPKDTETFFGQGTRLTVV.

This clonotype appeared many times. The chain couples TRBV6-1 to TRBJ1-2; D is undetermined. V dropped 4 bases and J dropped 4 bases, with 13 bases sitting between them. Germline V gene sequence: CDR1 MNHNS, CDR2 SASEGT. The CDR3 loop spans 14 amino acids. The CDR3 sequence: CASSVGPVSYGYTF. CDR3 nucleotides: TGTGCCAGCAGTGTCGGACCCGTCTCCTATGGCTACACCTTC.

The chain employs TRBV6-2 or TRBV6-3 and TRBJ2-5; 10 bases fit TRBD1. J gave up 4 bases and V 0 bases, and 2 bases lay outside the gene matches. Germline V gene sequence: CDR1 MNHEY, CDR2 SVGEGT. The CDR3 is 15 amino acids. CDR3 in DNA: TGTGCCAGCAGTTACTCAGGACAGGGGGGAGAGACCCAGTACTTC. Translation gives CASSYSGQGGETQYF.

This clonotype turned up a few times. The CDR3 region has the DNA TGCGCCAGCAGCTCAAGTGTTAACTATGGCTACACCTTC. This sequence encodes CASSSSVNYGYTF. The J gene is TRBJ1-2, the V gene TRBV5-1; D not certain. V was trimmed by 3 bases and J by 1 base, leaving 7 bases between them. The CDR3 length is 13 residues. From germline, CDR1 is SGHRS and CDR2 YFSETQ.

The J gene is TRBJ2-2, the V gene TRBV7-9, with 9 bases fitting TRBD2. The V and J ends lost 5 bases and 4 bases, in that order; junction bases with no gene match: 5. Germline V CDR1 and CDR2: SEHNR, FQNEAQ (reference sequence). The CDR3 has 15 residues. Here the CDR3 reads CASSRASGTTGELFF. In DNA form, the CDR3 reads TGTGCCAGCAGCCGTGCTAGCGGGACCACCGGGGAGCTGTTTTTT.

This clonotype appeared a few times. This sequence joins TRBV4-2 and TRBJ2-6, with 10 bases that match TRBD1. Germline CDR1 LGHNA, CDR2 YNFKEQ. This CDR3 is 18 amino acids long. V trimming: 0 bases; J trimming: 4 bases; junction bases outside the gene matches: 6. The CDR3 spells CASSQEGQGMAGANVLTF. The CDR3 nucleotides read TGTGCCAGCAGCCAAGAGGGACAGGGGATGGCCGGGGCCAACGTCCTGACTTTC.

Many counts were recorded for this clonotype. The chain carries TRBV7-8 and TRBJ1-5, with TRBD1 matching over 7 bases. Germline V lookup: CDR1 SGHVS, CDR2 FQNEAQ. This CDR3 region has 17 residues. The junction had 9 bases not matched to a gene; V was cut back by 4 bases and J by 0 bases. The CDR3 DNA follows: TGTGCCAGCAGCTCGGACAGGCGAACTTATAGCAATCAGCCCCAGCATTTT. Translation gives CASSSDRRTYSNQPQHF.

Here the CDR3 reads CASSAPGTASSYEQYF. The CDR3 nucleotides read TGTGCCAGCAGTGCGCCGGGAACCGCTAGCTCCTACGAGCAGTACTTC. The chain combines TRBV6-1 with TRBJ2-7, with D perhaps matching TRBD2 (5 bases). Germline CDR1 MNHNS, CDR2 SASEGT. The CDR3 covers 16 residues. Trimming pared 4 bases from V and 0 bases from J, leaving 16 bases between.

A few counts support this clonotype. The CDR3 nucleotides read TGTGCCAGCAGCGAGACAGTATCGAACACCGGGGAGCTGTTTTTT. Encoded protein: CASSETVSNTGELFF. The chain has TRBV6-1 and TRBJ2-2, with D perhaps TRBD1 (5 bases). Trimming shortened V by 6 bases and J by 0 bases, and 11 bases separated the two germline ends. This CDR3 is 15 amino acids long. Germline V gene lookup returns CDR1 MNHNS and CDR2 SASEGT.

This clonotype was recorded many times. The genes are TRBV30 and TRBJ1-6, with D uncertain. This CDR3 is 14 amino acids long. The germline V and J ends were trimmed by 3 bases and 3 bases, with 9 bases remaining between them. Looked up from germline, CDR1 is GTSNPN and CDR2 is SVGIG (reference sequence). The CDR3 nucleotides read TGTGCCTGGAGCCTCACTGGCTATAATTCACCCCTCCACTTT. This sequence encodes CAWSLTGYNSPLHF.

Turning to this clonotype: The junction departs from germline at one end; a sequencing error may be responsible. The rearrangement links TRBV6-5 to TRBJ2-3; D gene uncertain. The CDR3 contains 13 residues. Germline V gene data show CDR1 as MNHEY and CDR2 as SVGAGI. The CDR3 loop reads CASGYQLTDTQYF. The DNA of the CDR3 is TGTGCCAGCGGTTACCAGCTCACAGATACGCAGTATTTT.

This clonotype was seen many times. An end of the junction does not agree with germline; a read error may underlie this. The chain links TRBV7-2 to TRBJ2-5; D remains unclear. The germline V gene has CDR1 SGHTA and CDR2 FQGNSA. The CDR3 has 13 amino acids. The CDR3 DNA is TGTGCCAGCAGGTTAGGCACACAAGAGACCCAGTACTTC. Amino acid sequence: CASRLGTQETQYF.